These T cell receptor beta chains were read from a single sample in a study of cytomegalovirus exposure and HLA in healthy donors. Generated by immunoSEQ multiplex PCR, the TCRdb table keeps only in-frame clones and is missing some. There are 90,000 to 150,000 clones in the sample; 70% to 90% occur only once, and about 6.9% lies in the top ten. The sequenced sample was PBMCs. The receptors derive from a woman aged 18-29 years in good health and CMV-seropositive. The CDR3 runs from the conserved cysteine through the conserved F or W. Fields, in order: J gene, V gene, CDR3 protein.

J: TRBJ1-2; V: TRBV19; CDR3: CASRAFDYGYTF
J: TRBJ1-1; V: TRBV27; CDR3: CASSLSGGVPRSEAFF
J: TRBJ2-1; V: TRBV6-1; CDR3: CASDRVGYNEQFF
J: TRBJ1-5; V: TRBV5-1; CDR3: CASSLGGWQPQHF
J: TRBJ2-3; V: TRBV29-1; CDR3: CSVDTAGGPRDTQYF
J: TRBJ2-5; V: TRBV19; CDR3: CASSITSGETQYF
J: TRBJ1-6; V: TRBV6-4; CDR3: CASKNTGVLLHF
J: TRBJ1-4; V: TRBV25-1; CDR3: CASSDSTNEKLFF
J: TRBJ2-7; V: TRBV28; CDR3: CASSLWGPGSGYEQYF
J: TRBJ2-1; V: TRBV5-6; CDR3: CASSQLPGQGLREQFF
J: TRBJ2-3; V: TRBV18; CDR3: CASSQEGSSTDTQYF
J: TRBJ1-5; V: TRBV5-1; CDR3: CASSLDSSNQPQHF
J: TRBJ1-2; V: TRBV6-6; CDR3: CASSPGTGGNYGYTF
J: TRBJ1-1; V: TRBV7-2; CDR3: CASRISVNTEAFF
J: TRBJ2-1; V: TRBV15; CDR3: CATSPMDREGSEQFF
J: TRBJ1-2; V: TRBV14; CDR3: CASSQDRGYGYGYTF
J: TRBJ2-1; V: TRBV4-2; CDR3: CASSSRTSGRNEQFF
J: TRBJ2-7; V: TRBV7-2; CDR3: CASSFRGGSGEQYF
J: TRBJ2-1; V: TRBV6-6; CDR3: CASSYSRNRNEQFF
J: TRBJ1-1; V: TRBV9; CDR3: CASSLLIGTEAFF
J: TRBJ1-2; V: TRBV6-1; CDR3: CASDRAGTYGYTF
J: TRBJ1-1; V: TRBV18; CDR3: CASSLKTGAGEAFF
J: TRBJ2-1; V: TRBV7-9; CDR3: CASSPPRTVIRGEQFF
J: TRBJ2-3; V: TRBV28; CDR3: CASNKDRAISTDTQYF
J: TRBJ1-2; V: TRBV15; CDR3: CATSNRGLGRDGYTF
J: TRBJ1-6; V: TRBV5-1; CDR3: CASSYRDRDSPLHF
J: TRBJ2-3; V: TRBV6-1; CDR3: CASTTDFLRADTQYF
J: TRBJ1-4; V: TRBV7-2; CDR3: CASSLDSHNEKLFF
J: TRBJ1-2; V: TRBV4-3; CDR3: CASSQGGATGGLYGYTF
J: TRBJ2-7; V: TRBV9; CDR3: CASSDGTGGNEQYF
J: TRBJ2-7; V: TRBV27; CDR3: CASSRDRGIYEQYF
J: TRBJ2-3; V: TRBV27; CDR3: CASSPTSGSFSTQYF
J: TRBJ2-2; V: TRBV4-2; CDR3: CASSQGIGTSGGKSGELFF
J: TRBJ1-2; V: TRBV30; CDR3: CAWSPTGYGYTF
J: TRBJ1-1; V: TRBV4-1; CDR3: CASSQAETEGGTEAFF
J: TRBJ1-2; V: TRBV28; CDR3: CAILRDTSNYGYTF
J: TRBJ2-3; V: TRBV25-1; CDR3: CASSTSGRGTDTQYF
J: TRBJ1-2; V: TRBV30; CDR3: CARQGFSYGYTF
J: TRBJ2-5; V: TRBV18; CDR3: CASSLTPQETQYF
J: TRBJ2-1; V: TRBV11-2; CDR3: CASSLGLAGYVYNEQFF
J: TRBJ1-2; V: TRBV5-1; CDR3: CASSTTVTNYGYTF
J: TRBJ1-2; V: TRBV2; CDR3: CASEKSSNYGYTF
J: TRBJ2-1; V: TRBV27; CDR3: CASSSVTSGGNNEQFF
J: TRBJ1-2; V: TRBV9; CDR3: CASSDNQGGEGYTF
J: TRBJ1-4; V: TRBV6-6; CDR3: CASSFVTTNEKLFF